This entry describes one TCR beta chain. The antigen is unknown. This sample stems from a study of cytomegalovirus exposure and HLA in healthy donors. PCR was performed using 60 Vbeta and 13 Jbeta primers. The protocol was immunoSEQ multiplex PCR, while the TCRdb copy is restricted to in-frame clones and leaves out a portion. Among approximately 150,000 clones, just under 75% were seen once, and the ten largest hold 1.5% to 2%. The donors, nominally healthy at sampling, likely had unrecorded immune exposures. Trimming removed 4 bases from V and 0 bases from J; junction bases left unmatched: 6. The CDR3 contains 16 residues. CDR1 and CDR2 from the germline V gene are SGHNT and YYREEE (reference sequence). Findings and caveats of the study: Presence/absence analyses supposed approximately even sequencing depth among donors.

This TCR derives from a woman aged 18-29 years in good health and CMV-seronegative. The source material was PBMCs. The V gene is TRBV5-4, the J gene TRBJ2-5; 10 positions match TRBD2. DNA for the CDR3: TGTGCCAGCAGCCGGGGCACTAGCGGGGACCAAGAGACCCAGTACTTC. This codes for CASSRGTSGDQETQYF.